This T cell receptor beta chain came from a study of spatial heterogeneity in lung cancer (dated by TCRdb to between 2018 and 2021). Turning to the overall study: Beta-chain transcripts were consistently detected in greater numbers than alpha-chain transcripts, which likely reflected higher beta-chain transcript abundance. In tumor regions, TCR transcript counts showed a strong correlation with a T cell transcriptional module score from matched bulk RNA-seq. In the raw uncorrected reads, each unique combination of TCR and UMI appeared more than ten times on average. TCR alpha and beta repertoires were quantitatively compared across multiple tumor regions, matched nontumor lung and blood in non-small cell lung cancer. Nonsynonymous mutation counts, determined by whole-exome sequencing of tumor tissue, were related to TCR repertoire features. Both alpha and beta chains were TCR-sequenced in 220 or so tumor regions, 64 matched nontumor lung samples and around 54 PBMC samples obtained at surgery. Findings and caveats that apply to the study as a whole: Additional single-cell paired TCR alpha and beta sequencing was considered necessary to confirm, at a functional level, the hypothesis that regional TCRs recognize regional mutations. TCR-seq coverage of tumor T cells was estimated to be only 7% to 7.5% for alpha chains and more than 11% for beta chains. Counts of ubiquitous and regional expanded TCRs were found to correlate with counts of ubiquitous and regional nonsynonymous mutations, respectively. A correlation was observed between the number of expanded intratumoral alpha and beta TCRs and the tumor nonsynonymous mutation count.

This clonotype occurred many times. No antigen is known for it. Within one base of it there is no much larger clone, and no base qualities were kept. Interpreted using the paper, the time point label stands for: sample taken at primary tumor resection. Donors were some 78 patients with early-stage, untreated non-small cell lung cancer from the lung TRACERx cohort. Without any cell sorting, TCR sequencing was performed on whole RNA extracted either from tumor and nontumor lung tissue or from cryopreserved PBMC samples. Only patients with enough RNA available from two or more tumor regions were chosen for TCR sequencing. Tumor and adjacent nontumor lung specimens were reviewed by a lung pathologist before selection. From a lookup of the germline V gene, CDR1 and CDR2 are SQVTM and ANQGSEA. Taken from cysteine to phenylalanine, the CDR3 has 18 residues. Here the CDR3 DNA is all that survives: 54 bases in frame from base 1. The germline V end is reduced by 1 base and the J end by 10 bases; junction bases left unmatched: 22.

Library creation used 5' RACE. The instrument was a NextSeq 500. In the TCR library protocol, a unique molecular identifier was attached to each TCR cDNA molecule so that PCR and sequencing errors could be corrected. Per the authors' processing: TCR identification, UMI-based error correction and CDR3 extraction were all carried out with Decombinator tools. Expanded TCRs were defined as those above a frequency of 2 per 1,000, corresponding to the top 1% of the tumor frequency distribution. Expanded tumor TCRs statistically deemed absent (corrected P<0.05) from at least one tumor region were classed as regional, and all other expanded tumor TCRs were classed as ubiquitous. Rényi diversity was computed with the R vegan package after subsampling each repertoire 100 times to 5,000 TCRs. To build CDR3 similarity networks, amino acid triplet string-kernel similarity was used, and CDR3s were connected when their pairwise similarity was above 0.82. Using fastp at Q25 and MiXCR, TCRdb reprocessed the public reads and kept productive beta chains. Each CDR3 protein gets just one entry, which takes the most common genes and DNA from the rows behind it. TCRdb's processing, not the authors', yielded these V and J calls. In all, the sample holds tens of thousands of distinct CDR3 sequences, and around a sixth of those were seen once. Of the sample, roughly 30% falls within the top ten clones.

The receptor comes from a female donor with early-stage non-small cell lung cancer. The material was lung tumor tissue, obtained at surgery. The sequence links TRBV29-1 to TRBJ2-1; 7 central nucleotides agree with TRBD1. CDR3 protein: CSVEASGTAGAGLPEQFF. The DNA is as follows: TGCAGCGTTGAAGCCTCCGGGACAGCCGGGGCCGGCCTACCGGAGCAGTTCTTC.